Sequencing of this T cell receptor (beta chain) was carried out in a study of neoadjuvant nivolumab and ipilimumab in lung cancer. Libraries were prepared by immunoSEQ multiplex PCR; TCRdb keeps only in-frame clonotypes and omits some of them. The profile covers more than 40,000 clones, with about 89% appearing a single time and approximately 3.5% taken by the ten largest. This clone was detected only once. Its antigen is unknown. Per germline, CDR1 SGDLS and CDR2 YYNGEE. This CDR3 is built from 15 residues. Deletions cut 3 bases from V and 6 bases from J, with 16 bases between. Study results and caveats: Only two of four nivolumab-treated tumors gained richness and clonality by surgery. Pretherapy blood TCR richness correlated positively with resected tumor richness. Compared with tumor-adjacent uninvolved lung, resected tumors showed greater richness and clonality. Only a single major-pathologic-response sample was available for clonality analysis.

This TCR derives from an adult with non-small cell lung cancer. Some clones in this sample may be carry-over from other donors' samples. Sequencing used blood, obtained before neoadjuvant nivolumab, alone or with ipilimumab. The V call is TRBV9, the J call TRBJ2-1; tentatively, D is TRBD2 (6 bases). CDR3 region: CASSDGTAGINEQFF. CDR3 DNA sequence: TGTGCCAGCAGCGATGGGACGGCGGGAATCAATGAGCAGTTCTTC.